A selection of T cell receptor beta chains follows, all from one sample in a study of blood T cell repertoires in COVID-19. Generated by immunoSEQ multiplex PCR, the TCRdb table keeps only in-frame clones and is missing some. In the table there are under 250,000 clones, 81% of which are singletons. Source material: peripheral blood. These receptors came from an elderly woman with acute or convalescent COVID-19. The conserved cysteine and the conserved F or W are not part of the CDR3 here.

V,J,CDR3
TRBV5-1,TRBJ1-6,ASSLKGQGGSPLH
TRBV2,TRBJ1-1,ASRQGGVNTEAF
TRBV5-4,TRBJ2-3,ASSLPSSAPDTQY
TRBV12-3/TRBV12-4,TRBJ2-7,ASSFYTTYEQY
TRBV6-4,TRBJ1-5,ASSDDGGLGVRQPQH
TRBV19,TRBJ2-5,ASSDPGLAGEETQY
TRBV6-2/TRBV6-3,TRBJ1-4,ASSYAGEKLF
TRBV28,TRBJ1-1,ASSSAGWQGANTEAF
TRBV19,TRBJ2-1,ASSIAAGAYYNEQF
TRBV6-1,TRBJ2-1,ASSVWGGRSDNEQF
TRBV18,TRBJ2-7,ASSPPMGQSSYEQY
TRBV18,TRBJ2-5,ASSPGQPSRGTQY
TRBV7-2,TRBJ2-3,ASGELAGAGDTQY
TRBV6-4,TRBJ2-2,ASSGEDGTGELF
TRBV11-2,TRBJ1-6,ASSPLGGGSYNSPLH
TRBV5-1,TRBJ2-7,ASSLAADRRHEQY
TRBV30,TRBJ2-4,AWSVRGIQY
TRBV7-7,TRBJ2-1,ATSRGGSYNEQF
TRBV19,TRBJ2-5,ASRYRDSRQETQY
TRBV19,TRBJ2-1,ASSPGQGRYNEQF
TRBV30,TRBJ1-5,AWSDYNQPQH
TRBV30,TRBJ1-5,AWNGGFNQPQH
TRBV5-1,TRBJ1-3,ASSLGVDGNTIY
TRBV9,TRBJ2-5,ASSGAAGRFETQY
TRBV4-2,TRBJ2-1,ASSQDGTSGRANEQF
TRBV3-1/TRBV3-2,TRBJ1-6,ASRTQGVYNSPLH
TRBV19,TRBJ1-5,ASSTGQGRQPQH
TRBV28,TRBJ1-5,ASTNLGVQRGAVGPQH
TRBV6-4,TRBJ1-1,ASIEGGRDRAKNTEAF
TRBV5-4,TRBJ2-5,ASSSYLTSSQTQY
TRBV12-3/TRBV12-4,TRBJ1-1,ASSLALRTEAF
TRBV28,TRBJ2-5,ASSRAGGEETQY
TRBV24-1,TRBJ1-2,ATSDSVGQGGNYGYT